The 4 T cell receptor beta chains below all came from one sample that was sequenced in a study of CD8 T cells in Susac syndrome. The authors reverse transcribed roughly 0.5 to 1 ug RNA with random hexamers. TCRdb passed the immunoSEQ multiplex PCR reads through MiXCR, listing each CDR3 protein once. The repertoire holds under 200,000 distinct CDR3 sequences, with 94% as singletons. Sequences were obtained from CD4+ T cells from PBMCs. These receptor sequences come from a human donor with Susac syndrome.

The chain has TRBV18 and TRBJ2-1; TRBD2 matches 12 bases. Germline assignment: CDR1 KGHSH and CDR2 LQKENI. The trim removed 3 bases at V and 0 bases at J, leaving 6 bases unmatched. This CDR3 has 18 residues. This CDR3 is CASSPMTSGGSSYNEQFF. The CDR3 DNA follows: TGTGCCAGCTCACCGATGACTAGCGGGGGAAGCTCCTACAATGAGCAGTTCTTC. Full variable domain (outside the CDR3, taken from reference TRBV18 and TRBJ2-1): NAGVMQNPRHLVRRRGQEARLRCSPMKGHSHVYWYRQLPEEGLKFMVYLQKENIIDESGMPKERFSAEFPKEGPSILRIQQVVRGDSAAYFCASSPMTSGGSSYNEQFFGPGTRLTVL.

Concerning this clonotype: No DNA is shown, since the ends of the CDR3 on it are uncertain; the CDR3 is the one TCRdb lists. This CDR3 is CATPSGRGAQSVYGYTF. The V call is TRBV28, the J call TRBJ1-2. Germline V gives CDR1 MDHEN, CDR2 SYDVKM. The CDR3 is 17 residues long, ends included.

The chain carries TRBV2 and TRBJ2-3; perhaps TRBD2 as D (6 bases). The length of the CDR3 is 13 residues. The V end lost 11 bases, the J end lost 4 bases, and 16 bases lay between the germline ends. Germline V gives CDR1 SNHLY, CDR2 FYNNEI. The CDR3 sequence: CASGGEKADTQYF. In DNA form, the CDR3 reads TGTGCCTCTGGAGGGGAAAAGGCAGATACGCAGTATTTT.

Of note for this clonotype: A junction end diverges from the germline sequence, so it may reflect a read error. The CDR3 DNA follows: TGTGCTAGCAGCCTAGAGGTTGGCACTGAAGCTTTCTTT. This gives the protein CASSLEVGTEAFF. This chain uses TRBV7-7 with TRBJ1-1, with D unresolved. Looked up from germline, CDR1 is SSHAT and CDR2 is FNYEAQ (reference sequence). This CDR3 comprises 13 residues.